This paragraph covers one TCR beta chain sequence. Its antigen remains unidentified. These data belong to a study of cytomegalovirus exposure and HLA in healthy donors. Whole-study context: The 120 or so validation repertoires were reported in a later analysis to have been generated on the same platform as the approximately 600 first-cohort repertoires.

J was trimmed by 1 base and V by 6 bases; bases with no gene match: 9. The V gene's germline CDR1 is MDHEN and CDR2 SYDVKM. The length of the CDR3 is 16 residues. TCRdb's copy holds only in-frame clones and misses some; the assay was immunoSEQ multiplex PCR. This sample has about 110,000 clones, with more than 90% found just once. Whole-study findings and limits: The authors listed some 160 TCR beta chains as cytomegalovirus-associated. Testing in vitro showed three CMV-associated chains specific for CMV antigens.

This chain uses TRBV28 with TRBJ1-1; 9 bases agree with TRBD1. The origin of this receptor is a young woman in good health and CMV-seronegative. Sequencing was carried out using PBMCs. As DNA, the CDR3 is TGTGCCAGCAGCCAGCCGCCGGGACAGGGGAACACTGAAGCTTTCTTT. It specifies CASSQPPGQGNTEAFF.